This paragraph covers one T cell receptor (beta chain) sequence. Its antigen is unknown. Generated by immunoSEQ multiplex PCR, the TCRdb table keeps only in-frame clones and is missing some. Altogether 100,000 to 150,000 clones are present, around 95% being singletons, with the ten largest covering 0.02% to 0.03%. Thymus tissue was removed during corrective cardiac surgery. The sample comes from a study of human thymus T cells. Study findings and constraints: In thymic and blood repertoires alike, V and J usage looked biased.

With V trimmed by 0 bases and J by 1 base, 10 bases remained unmatched. CDR3 size: 20 residues. Germline CDR1 is LGHNA and CDR2 is YSLEER. The chain recombines TRBV4-3 with TRBJ2-6; TRBD1 matches at 9 bases. Sequenced: thymus tissue. The TCR was taken from a boy under two years old with a congenital heart defect but otherwise immunologically healthy. The CDR3 here is CASSQEGLRQGESGANVLTF. The CDR3 DNA reads TGCGCCAGCAGCCAAGAGGGCCTTAGACAGGGGGAATCTGGGGCCAACGTCCTGACTTTC.